Listed below are T cell receptor beta chains from one sample, sequenced in a study of post-analysis software for immune sequencing data. TCRdb reprocessed the PCR reads via MiXCR and lists one record per CDR3 protein. This sample has some 690,000 distinct CDR3 sequences, with roughly three fifths found just once. The sample was blood. The receptors were sampled from a girl aged 2 to 9 with multiple sclerosis. Both conserved end residues are part of each CDR3. The D gene is left open where the match is weak. The size entry is marked missing in some rows and otherwise reads once, few, many or a size class.

abundance,j_gene,v_gene,d_gene,CDR3nt,CDR3aa
few,TRBJ2-3,TRBV3-1,NA,TGTGCCAGCAGCCAAGATCGTCCAGATACGCAGTATTTT,CASSQDRPDTQYF
NA,TRBJ2-5,TRBV6-5,NA,TGTGCCAGCAGTTACTCGAGGCTAGCGGAGACCCAGTACTTC,CASSYSRLAETQYF
NA,TRBJ2-1,TRBV20-1,TRBD2,TGCAGTGCTAGAGACCAGCGGGGGGGCCATGAGCAGTTCTTC,CSARDQRGGHEQFF
NA,TRBJ2-7,TRBV6-5,TRBD2,TGTGCCAGCAGTTATCGGCTAGCGGGAAACGAGCAGTACTTC,CASSYRLAGNEQYF
few,TRBJ2-5,TRBV5-1,TRBD1,TGCGCCAGCAGCTTGCAGGGGGTCCCGTTCGTGAAGACCCAGTACTTC,CASSLQGVPFVKTQYF
NA,TRBJ2-3,TRBV5-1,NA,TGCGCCAGCAGATACGAAGCGGACTCTAGCACAGATACGCAGTATTTT,CASRYEADSSTDTQYF
once,TRBJ2-2,TRBV11-2,NA,TGTGCCAGCAGCTTAGGGATAGGGGAGCTGTTTTTT,CASSLGIGELFF
few,TRBJ2-7,TRBV2,TRBD2,TGTGCCAGCAGTGTACTCTCGGGTCTAGCGGGCTACGAGCAGTACTTC,CASSVLSGLAGYEQYF
NA,TRBJ2-1,TRBV5-1,NA,TGCGCCAGCAGGGATCGGCTCAGCTATGAGCAGTTCTTC,CASRDRLSYEQFF
few,TRBJ2-3,TRBV10-3,NA,TGTGCCATCAGTACGAGGACAGAGTCCACAGATACGCAGTATTTT,CAISTRTESTDTQYF
NA,TRBJ2-3,TRBV27,NA,TGTGCCAGCAGTTTAGATGGCAACAGACTCCTCTCCCCTAGCACAGATATGCAGTATTTT,CASSLDGNRLLSPSTDMQYF
NA,TRBJ1-2,TRBV6-1,TRBD1,TGTGCCAGCAGGCGGGACAGGGCGAACTATGGCTACACCTTC,CASRRDRANYGYTF
few,TRBJ2-1,TRBV5-6,NA,TGTGCCAGCGATTACTTTTTAGGGAATGAGCAGTTCTTC,CASDYFLGNEQFF
few,TRBJ2-7,TRBV7-9,NA,TGTGCCAGCAGATCGGCCCCAATGGACGAGCAGTACTTC,CASRSAPMDEQYF
NA,TRBJ2-1,TRBV6-5,TRBD1,TGTGCCAGCAGCCAGGGACAGCCCCTACAATATGAGCAGTTCTTC,CASSQGQPLQYEQFF
NA,TRBJ2-7,TRBV6-2/TRBV6-3,NA,TGTGCCAGCAGTTACAACACTTACGAGCAGTACTTC,CASSYNTYEQYF
NA,TRBJ2-1,TRBV12-3/TRBV12-4,TRBD2,TGTGCCAGCCAGAGCGGGAGATCCTACAATGAGCAGTTCTTC,CASQSGRSYNEQFF
NA,TRBJ2-5,TRBV10-3,NA,TGTGCCATCAGTGGGTCGGACGGCGGATCGCAAGAGACCCAGTACTTC,CAISGSDGGSQETQYF
NA,TRBJ2-1,TRBV7-8,TRBD1,TGTGCCAGCTGGCCAGGGACAGGCAGTGGGAGTGAGCAGTTCTTC,CASWPGTGSGSEQFF
few,TRBJ2-1,TRBV12-3/TRBV12-4,TRBD2,TGTGCCAGCAGTCCCATGCTAGCGGGAAGATACAATGAGCAGTTCTTC,CASSPMLAGRYNEQFF
NA,TRBJ2-5,TRBV2,NA,TGTGCCAGCAGAACGGGACTCGGACCCCAGTACTTC,CASRTGLGPQYF
NA,TRBJ2-1,TRBV5-1,NA,TGCGCCAGCAGCTGGGAGACTAGAAATGAGCAGTTCTTC,CASSWETRNEQFF
few,TRBJ2-7,TRBV7-6,NA,TGTGCCAGCAGCTTAGCGAAGGTATCGGGGGAGCAGTACTTC,CASSLAKVSGEQYF
NA,TRBJ2-3,TRBV27,TRBD1,TGTGCCAGCTGCTACAGGGGCCTCACAGATACGCAGTATTTT,CASCYRGLTDTQYF
once,TRBJ2-2,TRBV7-3,TRBD1,TGTGCCAGCAGACGGGGACAGGGGACCGGGGAGCTGTTTTTT,CASRRGQGTGELFF
once,TRBJ2-7,TRBV28,TRBD2,TGTGCCAGCAGTCTAGGACTAGCGGGCTCCTCCTACGAGCAGTACTTC,CASSLGLAGSSYEQYF
NA,TRBJ2-5,TRBV6-2/TRBV6-3,NA,TGTGCCAGCATGGAGGGGGTGCCCCAAGAGACCCAGTACTTC,CASMEGVPQETQYF
NA,TRBJ2-1,TRBV5-1,NA,TGCGCCAGCAGCGCGGACTATGTCGAGCAGTTCTTC,CASSADYVEQFF
NA,TRBJ1-4,TRBV30,NA,TGTGCCTGGAGGGAGATGGGGGCAACTAATGAAAAACTGTTTTTT,CAWREMGATNEKLFF
NA,TRBJ2-3,TRBV29-1,NA,TGCAGCGCGATACCCGGGCTGAACACAGATACGCAGTATTTT,CSAIPGLNTDTQYF
few,TRBJ1-2,TRBV30,NA,TGTGCCTGGACAGGGGTGGCAGGGGTGAGGAGAAGCTACACCTTC,CAWTGVAGVRRSYTF
NA,TRBJ2-3,TRBV15,NA,TGTGCCACCAGCAGAGAGGGGGCAGGGAGAGATACGCAGTATTTT,CATSREGAGRDTQYF
NA,TRBJ2-3,TRBV29-1,TRBD2,TGCAGCGCCGGCAGGACTAGCGCTGGAACAGATACGCAGTATTTT,CSAGRTSAGTDTQYF
NA,TRBJ2-1,TRBV6-5,NA,TGTGCCAGCATTGGAGGCAATGAGCAGTTCTTC,CASIGGNEQFF
NA,TRBJ1-2,TRBV29-1,NA,TGCAGCGTTGAAGGAGCCCCCACAGGGTTGGATGGCTACACCTTC,CSVEGAPTGLDGYTF
NA,TRBJ1-5,TRBV10-1,TRBD1,TGCGCCAGCAGCGCCGGGGACAGGGATCAGCCCCAGCATTTT,CASSAGDRDQPQHF
NA,TRBJ1-1,TRBV7-2,NA,TGTGCCAGCAGCTCTGGTAGAGGATTGAACACTGAAGCTTTCTTT,CASSSGRGLNTEAFF
NA,TRBJ2-1,TRBV29-1,NA,TGCAGCGCTACGGGACTGGCGTACTACAATAAGCAGTTCTTC,CSATGLAYYNKQFF
NA,TRBJ2-1,TRBV7-3,TRBD2,TGTGCCAGCAGCTTAATGGGCGGGAGGGCCTCCTACAATGAGCAGTTCTTC,CASSLMGGRASYNEQFF
once,TRBJ1-2,TRBV29-1,TRBD1,TGCAGCGTCGGGGAAGGACAGGGTCTCTATGGCTACACCTTC,CSVGEGQGLYGYTF
NA,TRBJ2-5,TRBV3-1,NA,TGTGCCAGCAGCCAAGAAGGCCGAAGTGTGGAGACCCAGTACTTC,CASSQEGRSVETQYF
NA,TRBJ2-1,TRBV5-6,TRBD2,TGTGCCAGCAGCTTGGCCAATGCGGGGGGGCGTTTGTTCTTC,CASSLANAGGRLFF
NA,TRBJ2-5,TRBV20-1,TRBD1,TGCAGTGCTAGAGACCCGGACAGGGGGCTTCGTTTAGAGACCCAGTACTTC,CSARDPDRGLRLETQYF
NA,TRBJ2-1,TRBV20-1,TRBD2,TGCAGTGCTAGTCCCCATCTAGCGGGAGGGAATGAGCAGTTCTTC,CSASPHLAGGNEQFF
NA,TRBJ2-7,TRBV12-3/TRBV12-4,NA,TGTGCCAGCAGTTTCTTGGTGGGGACGCACGAGCAGTACTTC,CASSFLVGTHEQYF
NA,TRBJ2-1,TRBV5-5,TRBD1,TGTGCCAGCACCTCGAGGGGGCTCTTGAATGAGCAGTTCTTC,CASTSRGLLNEQFF
NA,TRBJ1-5,TRBV3-1,NA,TGTGCCAGCAGCCAAGACATCGGGGGTCCCCAGCATTTT,CASSQDIGGPQHF
NA,TRBJ2-1,TRBV12-3/TRBV12-4,TRBD2,TGTGCCAGCAGTCTGAGCGGGGGGGCCTTCAATGAGCAGTTCTTC,CASSLSGGAFNEQFF
few,TRBJ1-1,TRBV25-1,NA,TGTGCCAGCAGTGATAGAGGAGGGACTGAAGCTTTCTTT,CASSDRGGTEAFF
NA,TRBJ2-1,TRBV12-3/TRBV12-4,TRBD2,TGTGCCAGCAGTCCCCCGGGAGCGGGAGGGTGGAATGAGCAGTTCTTC,CASSPPGAGGWNEQFF
few,TRBJ1-6,TRBV10-3,NA,TGTGCCATCAGTGTAGACGGTAATTCACCCCTCCACTTT,CAISVDGNSPLHF
NA,TRBJ2-1,TRBV20-1,TRBD1,TGCAGTGCTAGAGGTGACAGGGGGCGCAATGAGCAGTTCTTC,CSARGDRGRNEQFF
NA,TRBJ1-1,TRBV2,TRBD1,TGTGCCAGGGACTCGACAGGGTTGGGCACTGAAGCTTTCTTT,CARDSTGLGTEAFF
NA,TRBJ2-5,TRBV6-5,NA,TGTGCCAGCAGTTATTTGGGGTCAAGCGAGACCCAGTACTTC,CASSYLGSSETQYF
once,TRBJ2-5,TRBV6-5,NA,TGTGCCAGCAGTTATCGTAACGGGGTGGGAGGAGAGACCCAGTACTTC,CASSYRNGVGGETQYF
NA,TRBJ2-6,TRBV12-3/TRBV12-4,TRBD2,TGTGCCAGCAGTGGGGATAGCGGGTCAGACTCTGGGGCCAACGTCCTGACTTTC,CASSGDSGSDSGANVLTF
NA,TRBJ2-1,TRBV28,TRBD2,TGTGCCAGCAGTCGATACCTAGCGGGAGGGCAAAATGAGCAGTTCTTC,CASSRYLAGGQNEQFF
NA,TRBJ1-2,TRBV10-3,NA,TGTGCCATCAGTGAGTCGTCCTATGGCTACACCTTC,CAISESSYGYTF